The present T cell receptor beta chain was sequenced within a study of cytomegalovirus exposure and HLA in healthy donors. Across the whole study: The Caucasian-associated ancestry cluster held roughly 81% of around 380 genotyped donors. Study conclusions and caveats: Later genetic work tied a missense DCLRE1C variant to beta-chain V and J trimming. Sequencing likely generated an artifact that appeared as a cluster of highly shared sequence variants.

In the case of this clone: Its specificity is unknown.

The PCR was carried out with 60 Vbeta primers and 13 Jbeta primers. Repertoires were generated with immunoSEQ multiplex PCR, while TCRdb's copy carries only in-frame clones and drops some. The sample data list 150,000 to 250,000 clones. The junction had 8 bases not matched to a gene; V was cut back by 5 bases and J by 8 bases. Germline loops: CDR1 LNHDA, CDR2 SQIVND (reference sequence). The CDR3 has 14 amino acids. J is TRBJ2-2 and V is TRBV19, with 7 bases identical to TRBD1. Material for sequencing was PBMCs. This TCR derives from a boy younger than 18 in good health and CMV-seronegative. The CDR3 DNA is TGTGCCAGTAGTGTGGGACAGAATTTTGGGGAGCTGTTTTTT. Its translation: CASSVGQNFGELFF.